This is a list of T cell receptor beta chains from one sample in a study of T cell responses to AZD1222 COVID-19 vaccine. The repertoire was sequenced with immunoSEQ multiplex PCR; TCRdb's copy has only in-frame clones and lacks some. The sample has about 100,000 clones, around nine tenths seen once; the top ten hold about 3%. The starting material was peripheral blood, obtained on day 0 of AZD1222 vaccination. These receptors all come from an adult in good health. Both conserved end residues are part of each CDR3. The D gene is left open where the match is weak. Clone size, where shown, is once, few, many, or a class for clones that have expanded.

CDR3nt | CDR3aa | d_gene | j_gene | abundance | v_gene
TGTGCCAGCAGCTTCGATTCCGGGCTTGGCTACACCTTC | CASSFDSGLGYTF | NA | TRBJ1-2 | NA | TRBV11-2
TGTGCCAGCAGTGACGAGGTAGGGACTGAAGCTTTCTTT | CASSDEVGTEAFF | NA | TRBJ1-1 | NA | TRBV6-4
TGTGCCTGGAGTGTACAAGGGAAAGGCCCACAGTACTTC | CAWSVQGKGPQYF | NA | TRBJ2-7 | NA | TRBV30
TGTGCCAGCAGCCCCGGGACAGGGATGAGGGAAAAACTGTTTTTT | CASSPGTGMREKLFF | TRBD1 | TRBJ1-4 | NA | TRBV9
TGTGCCAGTAGCAAGGGGGCCTCAGTGCAGCCCCAGCATTTT | CASSKGASVQPQHF | TRBD1 | TRBJ1-5 | NA | TRBV19
TGCGCCAGCAGCGTTCTAGCGGAAAACACCGGGGAGCTGTTTTTT | CASSVLAENTGELFF | TRBD2 | TRBJ2-2 | NA | TRBV5-1
TGTGCCACCTCCGACAGCCGCCGGGGTCCGAGAACCGGGGAGCTGTTTTTT | CATSDSRRGPRTGELFF | NA | TRBJ2-2 | NA | TRBV24-1
TGTGCCAGTAAGGCTTTGGACTATGGCTACACCTTC | CASKALDYGYTF | NA | TRBJ1-2 | NA | TRBV19
TGTGCCAGTAGTGTATCCGGGACAGCCAGCACAGATACGCAGTATTTT | CASSVSGTASTDTQYF | TRBD1 | TRBJ2-3 | NA | TRBV19
TGTGCCAGCAGCCCCACAACAGGGGCCTATGGCTACACCTTC | CASSPTTGAYGYTF | TRBD1 | TRBJ1-2 | NA | TRBV3-1/TRBV3-2
TGCGCCAGCAGCTTGGAGGGCAGTCTATATGGTAAGATCTTC | CASSLEGSLYGKIF | NA | TRBJ2-1 | NA | TRBV5-1
TGTGCCAGCAGCTCCCCCCAGAGGGGGGTAAACACCATATATTTT | CASSSPQRGVNTIYF | NA | TRBJ1-3 | NA | TRBV5-8
TGTGCCAGTAGTATTGGGCAGGGGGGCCACGAGCAGTACTTC | CASSIGQGGHEQYF | NA | TRBJ2-7 | NA | TRBV19
TGTGCCAGCAGCCTCGGACGCGATTCACCCCTCCACTTT | CASSLGRDSPLHF | NA | TRBJ1-6 | NA | TRBV6-5
TGCGCCAGCAGCCAGGGGATACTAGCGGGAGAGACCCAGTACTTC | CASSQGILAGETQYF | TRBD2 | TRBJ2-5 | NA | TRBV4-3
TGCGCCAGCAGCTTGTATACAGGGCCTTCGGGGACCCAGTACTTC | CASSLYTGPSGTQYF | NA | TRBJ2-5 | NA | TRBV5-1
TGTGCCAGCAGCCGAGGGACAGTAGTTAATGACGAGCAGTACTTC | CASSRGTVVNDEQYF | TRBD1 | TRBJ2-7 | NA | TRBV7-6
TGTGCCAGCAGCTTAGTAGCGACAGCCAATTCACCCCTCCACTTT | CASSLVATANSPLHF | NA | TRBJ1-6 | NA | TRBV7-9
TGTGCCAGTAGTATTATTGGTCCGGGACAGGGGTCCGGGAGCAATCAGCCCCAGCATTTT | CASSIIGPGQGSGSNQPQHF | TRBD1 | TRBJ1-5 | once | TRBV19
TGCAGCGTTGAAGTCGGGGGAGGGCAGCCCCAGCATTTT | CSVEVGGGQPQHF | NA | TRBJ1-5 | NA | TRBV29-1
TGCGCCAGCAGGGGGAACACTGAAGCTTTCTTT | CASRGNTEAFF | NA | TRBJ1-1 | NA | TRBV5-1
TGTGCCAGCAGTGAAGGGACAGCCAGAAATAACTATGGCTACACCTTC | CASSEGTARNNYGYTF | TRBD1 | TRBJ1-2 | once | TRBV7-8
TGTGCCAGCTCACCAGGGCCCCTTAGCAATCAGCCCCAGCATTTT | CASSPGPLSNQPQHF | NA | TRBJ1-5 | NA | TRBV18
TGCGCCAGCAGCTTGGTGGTGGTTGGACAGGGGCGGACCTACGAGCAGTACTTC | CASSLVVVGQGRTYEQYF | TRBD1 | TRBJ2-7 | NA | TRBV5-1
TGTGCCAGCAGGAAAGGTCGCTCTGGAAACACCATATATTTT | CASRKGRSGNTIYF | NA | TRBJ1-3 | NA | TRBV28
TGTGCCAGCAGCCAAGACGACAGGGTAGGAGGAAAACTGTTTTTT | CASSQDDRVGGKLFF | TRBD1 | TRBJ1-4 | NA | TRBV4-2
TGTGCCACCAGCAGATCGGCCCTGGGTGAGACCAACGTCCTGACTTTC | CATSRSALGETNVLTF | NA | TRBJ2-6 | once | TRBV15
TGTGCCATCAGTGAGTCGACTCGTGACAGGGTCAATACGCAGTATTTT | CAISESTRDRVNTQYF | TRBD1 | TRBJ2-3 | once | TRBV10-3
TGTGCCAGCAGACGGACAGTGAATGAAAAACTGTTTTTT | CASRRTVNEKLFF | NA | TRBJ1-4 | NA | TRBV6-5
TGTGCCAGCAGTCACGGGGGACAGGGTGGTGAAAAACTGTTTTTT | CASSHGGQGGEKLFF | TRBD1 | TRBJ1-4 | once | TRBV6-5
TGTGCCAGCAGCTCCGACGCCGGGACAGGGAGGAATTCACCCCTCCACTTT | CASSSDAGTGRNSPLHF | TRBD1 | TRBJ1-6 | NA | TRBV7-2
TGCGCCAGCAGCCAAGTTTCGGAAGGCGGACTGTTTTTT | CASSQVSEGGLFF | NA | TRBJ1-4 | NA | TRBV4-1
TGTGCCAGCTCTTCGACAAGGAAAGCCAATGAAAAACTGTTTTTT | CASSSTRKANEKLFF | NA | TRBJ1-4 | NA | TRBV18
TGCAGCGTTGTTACTAGCGGGGGGGCTAACTACAATGAGCAGTTCTTC | CSVVTSGGANYNEQFF | TRBD2 | TRBJ2-1 | NA | TRBV29-1
TGTGCCAGCAGCTTGACTAGCGGGGGAGAGACCCAGTACTTC | CASSLTSGGETQYF | TRBD2 | TRBJ2-5 | NA | TRBV11-2
TGTGCCAGCAGCTTTGAGGCCGTGTCTGAAGCTTTCTTT | CASSFEAVSEAFF | NA | TRBJ1-1 | once | TRBV11-2
TGTGCCAGTAGTATCCGCCGGGGCTTAAATCAGCCCCAGCATTTT | CASSIRRGLNQPQHF | NA | TRBJ1-5 | NA | TRBV19
TGTGCCAGCAGCGCCCGGACAGGGAGGAACACTGAAGCTTTCTTT | CASSARTGRNTEAFF | TRBD1 | TRBJ1-1 | NA | TRBV2
TGCGCCAGCAGCTGGCTCCAGGGGCAGAGGAACAATGAGCAGTTCTTC | CASSWLQGQRNNEQFF | NA | TRBJ2-1 | NA | TRBV4-3
TGTGCCAGCAGCTCACGTCGGACACTGAACACTGAAGCTTTCTTT | CASSSRRTLNTEAFF | NA | TRBJ1-1 | NA | TRBV7-2
TGTGCCACCAGCAGAGCGTCGGTGGGGAGCTCTGGAAACACCATATATTTT | CATSRASVGSSGNTIYF | NA | TRBJ1-3 | NA | TRBV15